This TCR beta chain was identified in a study of CD8+CD57+ T cells in acquired aplastic anemia. On the study more broadly: Isolated CD4+ and CD8+ cells, once sorted, yielded DNA averaging about 3 ug. CD4+ reads averaged roughly 11 million in healthy donors.

Germline assignment: CDR1 SEHNR and CDR2 FQNEAQ (reference sequence). The CDR3 spans 15 residues. Trimming removed 1 base from V and 8 bases from J, with 17 bases in between. Genomic DNA, serving as template, underwent TCR beta VDJ and CDR3 profiling. TCRdb passed the reads through MiXCR, listing each CDR3 protein once. The sample includes about 400,000 distinct CDR3 sequences, 60% to 80% of them seen just once. The chain employs TRBV7-9 and TRBJ1-2; no clear D. This sequence originates from a human donor in good health, serving as a control. Sequenced input: sorted CD4+, CD8+, or CD8+CD57+ T cells (not recorded which) from PBMCs. The CDR3 region is CASSLGREQDCGYTF. The CDR3 region has the DNA TGTGCCAGCAGCTTAGGGAGGGAGCAGGACTGCGGCTACACCTTC.